The sequence of this T cell receptor (beta chain) was determined in a study of T cell repertoires in cytomegalovirus infection (dated by TCRdb to 2018 to 2020). Notes on the research overall: Because public TCR beta signatures pointed to carriage of CMV infection together with the matching HLA type, the HLA type of each donor mattered for the analysis.

This clonotype was detected ten times or more. No antigen is known for it. No qualities accompany the bases; no much larger clone lies one base away. From its cysteine to its phenylalanine, the CDR3 spans 12 amino acids. Kept here is only the CDR3 DNA, which spans 36 bases and is read in frame from base 1. The CDR1 and CDR2 encoded by the germline V gene are MDHEN and SYDVKM. Trimming at the junction amounts to 6 bases on V and 3 bases on J, and the germline ends lie 7 bases apart. TCRdb names Illumina HiSeq 1500 as the instrument used. TCRdb's own reprocessing of the public reads used fastp at Q25 and MiXCR and kept productive beta chains. For every CDR3 protein sequence, its rows merge into one entry that carries the most common genes and DNA. The sample table holds over 450,000 distinct CDR3 sequences, of which about 11% were seen once. The ten largest make up roughly 10% of the sample. Overall study results and their limits: Carriers of CMV infection plus the relevant HLA type were discriminated by the cumulative frequency of public TCR beta family members in the study cohort and in an independent approximately 360-donor cohort. The ex vivo response was dominated by HLA-C-restricted CMV-specific TCR beta clonotypes, which also provided the single most frequent clonotype in two of eight donors.

This sequence originates from a human donor in good health (CMV status not recorded). Some clones in this sample may be carry-over from other donors' samples. The chain joins TRBV28 to TRBJ2-3; no D gene can be assigned with confidence. The source material was PBMCs. DNA sequence: TGTGCCAGCAGCTTCCGAACAGATACGCAGTATTTT. Its protein is CASSFRTDTQYF.